These 21 T cell receptor beta chains share one sample of origin, sequenced in a study of healthy donors' naive CD4 and CD8 T cells. A linear amplification protocol produced the TCR libraries from about 0.45 ug of total RNA. TCRdb processed the reads anew with MiXCR; each CDR3 protein has one entry. The data hold roughly 200,000 distinct CDR3 sequences, with about 76% observed a single time. The specimen sequenced was naive CD4+ and CD8+ T cells sorted from blood, pooled from several donors. The receptors here all came from a pool of human donors in good health; the sample pools cells from several healthy donors.

This chain links TRBV18 with TRBJ2-7, with D unresolved. Germline loops: CDR1 KGHSH, CDR2 LQKENI. This CDR3 spans 16 amino acids. V lost 0 bases and J 2 bases, leaving 14 bases between the germline ends. The CDR3 region is CASSPPSNPGTYEQYF. The CDR3 DNA reads TGTGCCAGCTCACCACCCTCAAATCCCGGCACCTACGAGCAGTACTTC.

The chain combines TRBV12-3 or TRBV12-4 with TRBJ1-5, with D maybe TRBD1 (5 bases). This CDR3 spans 13 amino acids. The V end lost 7 bases, the J end lost 3 bases, and 10 bases lay between the germline ends. The CDR3, as DNA: TGTGCCAGCAATACAGGACTCAATCAGCCCCAGCATTTT. Protein: CASNTGLNQPQHF.

The rearrangement uses TRBV11-2 and TRBJ2-7, with D possibly matching TRBD1 (6 bases). V lost 1 base and J 3 bases, leaving 7 bases between the germline ends. The CDR3 totals 13 residues. The germline gives CDR1 SGHAT, CDR2 FQNNGV. The CDR3 sequence is CASSLAGDYEQYF. The CDR3 nucleotides are TGTGCCAGCAGCTTAGCAGGGGACTACGAGCAGTACTTC.

This rearrangement joins TRBV29-1 to TRBJ2-3; TRBD2 aligns across 10 bases. The trim removed 7 bases at V and 2 bases at J, leaving 3 bases unmatched. CDR1 and CDR2 from the germline V gene are SQVTM and ANQGSEA. The CDR3 has 13 residues. CDR3 in amino acids: CSGTSGVTDTQYF. In DNA, the CDR3 is TGCAGCGGTACTAGCGGGGTCACAGATACGCAGTATTTT.

This clonotype appeared a few times. The rearrangement uses TRBV29-1 and TRBJ2-7, with a tentative D call TRBD1 (5 bases). Deletions cut 2 bases from V and 0 bases from J, with 8 bases between. Germline V gene sequence: CDR1 SQVTM, CDR2 ANQGSEA. This CDR3 contains 13 residues. CDR3 protein: CSVEQGSSYEQYF. In DNA form, the CDR3 reads TGCAGCGTTGAACAGGGCAGCTCCTACGAGCAGTACTTC.

The chain uses TRBV15 and TRBJ1-1; no reliable D call. The germline V gene has CDR1 LNHNV and CDR2 YYDKDF (reference sequence). This CDR3 is 14 amino acids long. V was shortened by 4 bases and J by 11 bases, with 20 bases between the two germline ends. The CDR3 DNA reads as TGTGCCACCAGCAATTTTCGGACGCGGCTACTGGCTTTCTTT. This translates into CATSNFRTRLLAFF.

The J gene is TRBJ1-1, the V gene TRBV19; possibly TRBD1 for D (5 bases). The CDR3 is 14 residues long. Germline CDR1 reads LNHDA; CDR2 reads SQIVND (reference sequence). V was cut by 5 bases and J by 4 bases, with 14 bases left in between. CDR3 amino acids: CASSLGPQGTEAFF. In nucleotides, the CDR3 is TGTGCCAGTAGTCTCGGACCCCAGGGCACTGAAGCTTTCTTT.

The genes are TRBV12-3 or TRBV12-4 and TRBJ1-1; weak D call: TRBD1 (5 bases). This CDR3 is built from 12 residues. Trimming left V 6 bases short and J 6 bases short, with 11 bases between. The DNA of the CDR3 is TGTGCCAGCAGCCTAGGGGAGTCTGAAGCTTTCTTT. It yields the protein CASSLGESEAFF.

The chain is built from TRBV29-1 and TRBJ1-1, with D unresolved. The CDR3 length is 11 residues. Trimming took 3 bases from V and 5 from J, leaving 7 bases between them. Germline values: CDR1 SQVTM, CDR2 ANQGSEA. This chain's CDR3 is CSVDMGTEAFF. For the CDR3, the DNA is TGCAGCGTTGATATGGGTACTGAAGCTTTCTTT.

This chain joins TRBV6-5 and TRBJ2-3; D ambiguous. The CDR3 runs to 16 residues. Looked up from germline, CDR1 is MNHEY and CDR2 is SVGAGI. V dropped 0 bases and J dropped 0 bases, with 10 bases sitting between them. This CDR3 is CASSYSADPSTDTQYF. The CDR3 DNA reads TGTGCCAGCAGTTACTCAGCCGACCCGAGCACAGATACGCAGTATTTT.

This rearrangement joins TRBV10-3 to TRBJ1-2; possibly TRBD1 for D (5 bases). The germline gives CDR1 ENHRY, CDR2 SYGVKD. The V end lost 7 bases, the J end lost 5 bases, and 14 bases lay between the germline ends. The length of the CDR3 is 13 residues. The CDR3 region has the DNA TGTGCCATCATGGAGGCGGGGGTTTATGGCTACACCTTC. Protein sequence: CAIMEAGVYGYTF.

The rearrangement links TRBV29-1 to TRBJ2-7; 8 nucleotides match TRBD1. Germline V gene sequence: CDR1 SQVTM, CDR2 ANQGSEA. This CDR3 is built from 13 residues. V lost 8 bases and J lost 0; bases outside the gene matches: 6. CDR3 residues: CSSEGQVSYEQYF. The CDR3 DNA reads TGCAGCTCAGAGGGACAGGTCTCCTACGAGCAGTACTTC.

The gene calls are TRBV30 and TRBJ1-6, with a possible D match to TRBD1 (5 bases). Germline V lookup: CDR1 GTSNPN, CDR2 SVGIG (reference sequence). Trimming stripped 5 bases from V and 5 bases from J, with 13 bases between. This CDR3 is 14 amino acids long. CDR3 nucleotide sequence: TGTGCCTGGGAGACAGTGATTAATAATTCACCCCTCCACTTT. It yields the protein CAWETVINNSPLHF. Supplemented by reference TRBV30 and TRBJ1-6, the full variable domain reads SQTIHQWPATLVQPVGSPLSLECTVEGTSNPNLYWYRQAAGRGLQLLFYSVGIGQISSEVPQNLSASRPQDRQFILSSKKLLLSDSGFYLCAWETVINNSPLHFGNGTRLTVT.

The chain couples TRBV29-1 to TRBJ2-7; possibly TRBD2 for D (6 bases). V shed 7 bases and J shed 6 bases, with 22 bases lying between them. Germline values: CDR1 SQVTM, CDR2 ANQGSEA. The CDR3 runs 14 residues. The CDR3 nucleotides are TGCAGCGCCGGAGGCCGGGGAGGTGGGCGCGAGCAGTACTTC. The encoded protein is CSAGGRGGGREQYF.

This clonotype showed up just once. This chain joins TRBV6-5 and TRBJ2-7, with D maybe TRBD1 (6 bases). CDR1 and CDR2 from the germline V gene are MNHEY and SVGAGI. This CDR3 has 16 residues. V lost 2 bases to trimming and J lost 0 bases, with 14 bases between them. This chain's CDR3 is CASSYPLQGISYEQYF. CDR3 DNA: TGTGCCAGCAGTTACCCACTTCAGGGGATCTCCTACGAGCAGTACTTC.

V gene TRBV29-1 combines with J gene TRBJ2-7; maybe TRBD1 (8 bases). Deletions cut 4 bases from V and 2 bases from J, with 15 bases between. Germline CDR1 and CDR2: SQVTM and ANQGSEA. The CDR3 contains 14 residues. The CDR3 sequence is CSVVVQGGTYEQYF. CDR3 DNA: TGCAGCGTTGTAGTACAGGGGGGGACCTACGAGCAGTACTTC.

This chain uses TRBV20-1 with TRBJ1-4, with 7 bases matching TRBD1. CDR3 size: 15 residues. V was clipped by 3 bases and J by 7 bases; unmatched bases: 11. Per germline, CDR1 DFQATT and CDR2 SNEGSKA (reference sequence). The CDR3 DNA is TGCAGTGCTAGCGGGCAGGGGGAGGGTAGTGAAAAACTGTTTTTT. Its protein is CSASGQGEGSEKLFF.

This sequence joins TRBV6-5 and TRBJ1-1, with D unresolved. V lost 2 bases and J lost 5, with 0 bases in between. Per the germline V gene, CDR1 is MNHEY and CDR2 is SVGAGI. This CDR3 has 10 amino acids. The CDR3 sequence is CASSYTEAFF. CDR3 DNA: TGTGCCAGCAGTTACACTGAAGCTTTCTTT.

V gene TRBV6-5 combines with J gene TRBJ2-7; D is unresolved. V lost 5 bases and J lost 3, with 8 bases in between. Germline V gene data show CDR1 as MNHEY and CDR2 as SVGAGI. The CDR3 totals 12 residues. CDR3 nucleotide sequence: TGTGCCAGCAGTCAAGACTTCTACGAGCAGTACTTC. Protein sequence: CASSQDFYEQYF.

The gene calls are TRBV29-1 and TRBJ1-2; D unresolved. CDR3 length: 14 residues. Germline CDR1 is SQVTM and CDR2 is ANQGSEA. V shed 4 bases and J shed 4 bases, with 16 bases lying between them. CDR3 region: CSVVTAQDGYGYTF. The CDR3 bases are TGCAGCGTTGTGACCGCCCAGGATGGCTATGGCTACACCTTC.

This chain uses TRBV6-6 with TRBJ2-2; D possibly corresponds to TRBD2 (6 bases). The CDR3 is 14 amino acids. Looked up from germline, CDR1 is MNHNY and CDR2 is SVGAGI (reference sequence). Trimming took off 6 bases at V and 4 bases at J, with 12 bases between the two ends. The CDR3 DNA reads TGTGCCAGCAGGGCGGGGTCGGTCACCGGGGAGCTGTTTTTT. Its protein product is CASRAGSVTGELFF.